This paragraph covers one T cell receptor (beta chain) sequence. Its antigen remains unknown. The source of the sample is a study of cytomegalovirus exposure and HLA in healthy donors. Study-level points and caveats: Reported findings show TCR beta sequences accurately forecast HLA-A and HLA-B alleles in most subjects. Links to common viral pathogens appeared, in a later analysis, for several of the most significant clusters.

V lost 4 bases to trimming and J lost 4 bases, with 13 bases between them. Germline V CDR1 and CDR2: SGHTA, FQGNSA. The CDR3 totals 14 residues. The PCR had 60 Vbeta and 13 Jbeta primers. Sequenced by immunoSEQ multiplex PCR; TCRdb stores in-frame clones only, minus some. The sample gives roughly 190,000 clones, roughly 83% of which show up once; around 1.4% is in the top ten. The source material was PBMCs. The chain joins TRBV7-2 to TRBJ2-5, with a possible D match to TRBD2 (6 bases). This clonotype was obtained from a woman aged 45-65 years in good health and CMV-seronegative. The CDR3 sequence: CASSYILATETQYF. CDR3 coding DNA: TGTGCCAGCAGCTATATACTAGCAACAGAGACCCAGTACTTC.